The entry below describes one T cell receptor (beta chain). Its specificity is unknown. The source of the sample is a study of T cell responses to AZD1222 COVID-19 vaccine. Study in general: Second-dose recipients at about 4 or about 12 weeks were treated as one pooled group. Whole-study results and caveats: Samples come after the peak T cell response, not at day 14. Just six or seven AZD1222 recipients tested seropositive at baseline.

Profiled with immunoSEQ multiplex PCR; TCRdb holds only in-frame clones, not every one. Of about 92,000 clones detected, roughly 93% appear once; the ten largest clones hold 22%. The TCR comes from an adult in good health. Sequencing was performed on peripheral blood, taken on day 0 of AZD1222 vaccination.

The CDR3 DNA follows: TGCGCCAGCAGCCAGGAAAACACCGGGGAGCTGTTTTTT. It yields the protein CASSQENTGELFF. V and J are TRBV4-1 and TRBJ2-2; D is ambiguous. V lost 3 bases, J lost 2 bases, and 4 bases lay in between. The V gene's germline CDR1 is MGHRA and CDR2 YSYEKL. This CDR3 contains 13 residues.